This TCR beta chain derives from a study of T cells in Graves' hyperthyroidism and ophthalmopathy. Notes on the study in general: Most clonotypes expanded in thyroid above 0.001 were likewise present in blood. Ophthalmopathy stood apart from stable hyperthyroidism in a 13 V-J model.

TCR beta CDR3 regions were amplified from RNA transcripts. TCR CDR3 underwent first-round RT-PCR with the HTBI primer set. Using its own MiXCR run on the multiplex PCR reads, TCRdb lists one record per CDR3 protein. The repertoire holds hundreds of thousands of distinct CDR3 sequences, with roughly 46% as singletons. With 4 bases removed from V and 3 bases from J, the gap between germline ends came to 19 bases. The germline gives CDR1 MGHDK, CDR2 SYGVNS. The CDR3 runs 16 residues. This clonotype has at least ten counts. Its antigen is currently unknown. The TCR originated in an adult man with Graves' disease, either hyperthyroidism or ophthalmopathy (not recorded which). This chain connects TRBV25-1 to TRBJ2-7; D perhaps matches TRBD1 (6 bases). Material for sequencing was peripheral blood or thyroid tissue (not recorded which). This chain's CDR3 is CASSADSSGYNYEQYF. The CDR3 bases are TGTGCCAGCAGTGCGGACAGTTCGGGCTATAACTACGAGCAGTACTTC.